This T cell receptor beta chain originates from a study of blood T cell repertoires in COVID-19. In the study overall: The United States, Italy and Spain supplied acute and convalescent COVID-19 samples. Nucleic acid was either cDNA or gDNA, and it came from T cells, B-cell-depleted T cells, or PBMCs.

Study processing details: Nucleated cell number was recorded as an estimate derived from reference gene primer amplification. The repertoire was sequenced with immunoSEQ multiplex PCR; TCRdb's copy has only in-frame clones and lacks some. D and trimming were read from the DNA, whereas the V and J calls and clone size are those reported in that table. The data show tens of thousands of clones, roughly 84% seen once. CDR3 length: 14 amino acids. Source material: peripheral blood. The sequence was collected from a man in his 70s with acute or convalescent COVID-19. This rearrangement joins TRBV21-1 to TRBJ2-7; the D call in the table, TRBD2, was not verified against the DNA. TRBV21-1 is listed as a pseudogene. CDR3 sequence reads: CASSKGGDSYEQYF. The CDR3 DNA is TGTGCCAGCAGCAAAGGGGGAGACTCCTACGAGCAGTACTTC.